The 17 T cell receptor beta chains listed next were all sequenced from one sample in a study of OX40 agonist ivuxolimab in advanced cancers. TCRdb keeps only in-frame clones here, not all; method: immunoSEQ multiplex PCR. The profile shows tens of thousands of clones, 84% of them singletons. Sample: CD4+ or CD8+ T cells sorted from blood, taken in a trial of the OX40 agonist ivuxolimab. These receptors were collected from an adult with an advanced solid tumor such as melanoma, head and neck, liver or kidney cancer.

The rearrangement uses TRBV13 and TRBJ2-4; 8 nucleotides match TRBD1. The ends lost 2 bases at V and 1 base at J; junction bases unmatched: 1. The CDR3 has 15 residues. Germline CDR1 reads PRHDT; CDR2 reads FYEKMQ (reference sequence). The CDR3 DNA is TGTGCCAGCAGCTTACAGGGGGCTGCCAAAAACATTCAGTACTTC. It is translated as CASSLQGAAKNIQYF.

The chain recombines TRBV6-5 with TRBJ1-1; the D is unclear. The CDR3 is 15 residues long. The V end lost 0 bases, the J end lost 3 bases, and 11 bases lay between the germline ends. Germline V gene lookup returns CDR1 MNHEY and CDR2 SVGAGI. The CDR3, as DNA: TGTGCCAGCAGTTACTCTACCTCGGGGTACACTGAAGCTTTCTTT. Its translation: CASSYSTSGYTEAFF.

The chain has TRBV2 and TRBJ1-1; TRBD1 matches 7 bases. Trimming at V came to 7 bases and at J to 8 bases, leaving 1 base not matched to a gene. The CDR3 has 10 amino acids. Per germline, CDR1 SNHLY and CDR2 FYNNEI. The DNA of the CDR3 is TGTGCCAGCAAGGGACAGGAAGCTTTCTTT. Protein sequence: CASKGQEAFF.

The genes are TRBV27 and TRBJ2-3; no reliable D call. Germline V gene data show CDR1 as MNHEY and CDR2 as SMNVEV (reference sequence). Trimming removed 4 bases at V and 2 bases at J, with 10 bases between. CDR3 length: 14 amino acids. In nucleotides, the CDR3 is TGTGCCAGCAGTTGGAATGGGGTCACAGATACGCAGTATTTT. Protein product: CASSWNGVTDTQYF.

This sequence joins TRBV29-1 and TRBJ1-2; no reliable D call. With 0 bases removed from V and 4 bases from J, the gap between germline ends came to 6 bases. This CDR3 region has 12 residues. The germline gives CDR1 SQVTM, CDR2 ANQGSEA. CDR3 sequence reads: CSVEDRTYGYTF. The CDR3 DNA sequence: TGCAGCGTTGAAGATCGCACCTATGGCTACACCTTC.

This chain connects TRBV5-6 to TRBJ2-7; 7 bases fit TRBD2. The V segment lost 2 bases and the J segment 3 bases; nucleotides outside the gene matches: 8. The CDR3 runs to 15 residues. The germline CDR1 and CDR2 sequences are SGHDT and YYEEEE. CDR3 in amino acids: CASSFSGAGDYEQYF. Written as DNA, the CDR3 is TGTGCCAGCAGCTTCTCCGGGGCGGGGGACTACGAGCAGTACTTC.

The chain is built from TRBV19 and TRBJ2-1; D is perhaps TRBD2 (5 bases). Trimming removed 3 bases at V and 4 bases at J, with 13 bases between. CDR1 is LNHDA, CDR2 SQIVND, per germline (reference sequence). The CDR3 covers 15 residues. CDR3 region: CASSISRRLYNEQFF. Written as DNA, the CDR3 is TGTGCCAGTAGTATTTCCAGGAGACTATACAATGAGCAGTTCTTC.

The CDR3: CASSQQPLLGGTNTGELFF. The CDR3 DNA reads TGCGCCAGCAGCCAACAACCCCTGCTGGGGGGTACGAACACCGGGGAGCTGTTTTTT. The V call is TRBV4-3, the J call TRBJ2-2; D is perhaps TRBD2 (6 bases). Germline assignment: CDR1 LGHNA and CDR2 YSLEER. This CDR3 contains 19 residues. Trimming removed 2 bases at V and 0 bases at J, with 19 bases between.

This sequence joins TRBV6-5 and TRBJ1-2; tentative D call: TRBD1 (5 bases). V was trimmed by 0 bases and J by 9 bases, leaving 14 bases between them. The CDR3 is made up of 14 amino acids. Germline values: CDR1 MNHEY, CDR2 SVGAGI. The CDR3 nucleotides are TGTGCCAGCAGTTACTCGGGGCAGGGTAGGAGCTACACCTTC. Protein product: CASSYSGQGRSYTF.

The CDR3 nucleotides read TGTGCCAGCACCAAAGGGACACTTAACACTGAAGCTTTCTTT. Translation: CASTKGTLNTEAFF. The gene calls are TRBV6-5 and TRBJ1-1, with a weak D call TRBD1 (6 bases). With 7 bases removed from V and 2 bases from J, the gap between germline ends came to 14 bases. CDR1 is MNHEY, CDR2 SVGAGI, per germline. CDR3 length: 14 residues.

V and J are TRBV27 and TRBJ1-2; D might be TRBD1 (6 bases). The germline V gene has CDR1 MNHEY and CDR2 SMNVEV (reference sequence). Trimming left V 2 bases short and J 5 bases short, with 9 bases between. The CDR3 totals 13 residues. DNA of the CDR3: TGTGCCAGCAGTTTAGACAGGAAGTATGGCTACACCTTC. Its protein is CASSLDRKYGYTF.

J is TRBJ2-7 and V is TRBV2, with TRBD1 matching over 9 bases. Looked up from germline, CDR1 is SNHLY and CDR2 is FYNNEI. V lost 6 bases and J lost 6; bases outside the gene matches: 9. The CDR3 sequence is 14 residues long. The DNA for the CDR3 is TGTGCCAGCAGCAATGCCGGGACAGGGTCCGAGCAGTACTTC. This codes for CASSNAGTGSEQYF. Full variable domain (rest looked up from reference TRBV2 and TRBJ2-7): EPEVTQTPSHQVTQMGQEVILRCVPISNHLYFYWYRQILGQKVEFLVSFYNNEISEKSEIFDDQFSVERPDGSNFTLKIRSTKLEDSAMYFCASSNAGTGSEQYFGPGTRLTVT.

The chain couples TRBV9 to TRBJ1-5; possible D gene TRBD1, 5 bases. This CDR3 contains 15 residues. CDR1 and CDR2 from the germline V gene are SGDLS and YYNGEE. Trimming left V 0 bases short and J 0 bases short, with 7 bases between. CDR3: CASSVGGNSNQPQHF. DNA of the CDR3: TGTGCCAGCAGCGTAGGGGGCAATAGCAATCAGCCCCAGCATTTT.

This clone was seen more than once but under ten times. V usage is TRBV10-3 and J usage is TRBJ1-6; no firm D call. Germline values: CDR1 ENHRY, CDR2 SYGVKD. V lost 0 bases to trimming and J lost 9 bases, with 15 bases between them. The CDR3 length is 16 residues. DNA of the CDR3: TGTGCCATCAGTGAGTCGAGGCAGGCAAGGGTTTCACCCCTCCACTTT. Protein product: CAISESRQARVSPLHF.

This clone has a handful of counts. The V call is TRBV13, the J call TRBJ2-5, with D possibly TRBD1 on 5 matching bases. Trimming shortened V by 4 bases and J by 1 base, and 19 bases separated the two germline ends. The CDR3 spans 17 residues. Germline V lookup: CDR1 PRHDT, CDR2 FYEKMQ (reference sequence). DNA of the CDR3: TGTGCCAGCAGCTCATCAACCGGACAATACGTCCAAGAGACCCAGTACTTC. This translates into CASSSSTGQYVQETQYF.

This sequence joins TRBV4-3 and TRBJ2-5; tentatively, D is TRBD2 (6 bases). With 1 base removed from V and 4 bases from J, the gap between germline ends came to 16 bases. The CDR3 covers 16 residues. Per germline, CDR1 LGHNA and CDR2 YSLEER. The CDR3 loop is CASSQGPEGLLETQYF. The CDR3 region has the DNA TGCGCCAGCAGCCAAGGACCGGAGGGGCTCTTAGAGACCCAGTACTTC.

The chain is built from TRBV27 and TRBJ1-2, with 10 bases matching TRBD1. The germline V gene has CDR1 MNHEY and CDR2 SMNVEV (reference sequence). The CDR3 contains 17 residues. V dropped 8 bases and J dropped 4; count of bases not matched to a gene: 16. The CDR3 reads CASAIDYRTGGIYGYTF. CDR3 bases: TGTGCCAGCGCTATTGATTACAGGACAGGGGGGATCTATGGCTACACCTTC.